The entry that follows covers one T cell receptor (beta chain) sequence. These data belong to a study of blood T cell repertoires in COVID-19. For the study at large: T cells, B-cell-depleted T cells, or PBMCs supplied cDNA or gDNA.

Generated by immunoSEQ multiplex PCR, the TCRdb table keeps only in-frame clones and is missing some. The sample contains 200,000 to 300,000 clones, approximately 80% of which appear only once. The germline V gene has CDR1 SNHLY and CDR2 FYNNEI. Trimming pared 5 bases from V and 1 base from J, leaving 8 bases between. The CDR3 is made up of 13 amino acids. The V and J genes are TRBV2 and TRBJ2-5; D ambiguous. The clonotype originates from a man aged 60-69 years with acute or convalescent COVID-19. Material for sequencing was peripheral blood. The CDR3 here is CASSYSSQETQYF. The CDR3, as DNA: TGTGCCAGCAGTTACAGTTCCCAAGAGACCCAGTACTTC.